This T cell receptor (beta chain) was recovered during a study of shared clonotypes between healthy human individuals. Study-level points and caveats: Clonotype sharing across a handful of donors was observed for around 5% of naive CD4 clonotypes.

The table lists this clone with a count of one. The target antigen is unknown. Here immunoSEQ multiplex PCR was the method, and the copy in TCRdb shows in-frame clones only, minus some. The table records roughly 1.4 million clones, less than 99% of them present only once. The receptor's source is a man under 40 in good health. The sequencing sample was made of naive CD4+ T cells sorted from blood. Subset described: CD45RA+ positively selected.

The DNA of the CDR3 is TGTGCCAGCAGTCAGGCTTTCGACGAGCAGTACTTC. Translating it yields CASSQAFDEQYF. The chain employs TRBV28 and TRBJ2-7, with no clear D. Trimming removed 5 bases from V and 5 bases from J, with 10 bases in between. CDR1 MDHEN and CDR2 SYDVKM come from the germline V gene. The CDR3 runs 12 residues.